Below, 30 T cell receptor beta chains from the same sample are listed, as sequenced in a study of T cells in Graves' hyperthyroidism and ophthalmopathy. Amplified regions were TCR beta CDR3 sequences from RNA transcripts. A set of HTBI primers served as the primers for a first-round RT-PCR of the TCR CDR3. TCRdb used MiXCR to reprocess the multiplex PCR reads, holding one entry per CDR3 protein. This sample has under 550,000 distinct CDR3 sequences, with roughly 13% found just once. Sequencing was done on a sample of blood. The receptors were gathered from a woman younger than 30 with Graves' hyperthyroidism.

The rearrangement joins TRBV28 to TRBJ2-6; D possibly corresponds to TRBD2 (5 bases). V shed 8 bases and J shed 7 bases, with 12 bases lying between them. The CDR3 has 13 amino acids. Germline V CDR1 and CDR2: MDHEN, SYDVKM. Here the CDR3 DNA reads TGTGCCAGCGTGGGGAGTGGTGCCAACGTCCTGACTTTC. It encodes CASVGSGANVLTF.

This clonotype was observed many times. The chain couples TRBV12-3 or TRBV12-4 to TRBJ2-7; TRBD1 or TRBD2 may be the D gene (5 bases each). Trimming took off 5 bases at V and 9 bases at J, with 17 bases between the two ends. CDR3 length: 13 amino acids. The CDR3 protein is CASSPRDPIRQYF. The CDR3 DNA sequence: TGTGCCAGCAGTCCCCGGGACCCCATCCGGCAGTACTTC.

This clonotype was seen many times. The gene calls are TRBV5-1 and TRBJ1-2; 8 bases are a match to TRBD1. V shed 4 bases, J shed 1 base, and the junction held 3 bases outside the gene matches. The CDR3 is made up of 14 amino acids. Germline CDR1 and CDR2: SGHRS and YFSETQ. The DNA for the CDR3 is TGCGCCAGCAGCATGACAGGGGATAACTATGGCTACACCTTC. It codes for CASSMTGDNYGYTF.

The rearrangement joins TRBV29-1 to TRBJ2-7; 10 bases line up with TRBD2. CDR3 length: 14 amino acids. Looked up from germline, CDR1 is SQVTM and CDR2 is ANQGSEA. V lost 6 bases, J lost 0 bases, and 5 bases stayed unmatched. In DNA form, the CDR3 reads TGCAGCGTCCAGACTAGCGGGCCCTCCTACGAGCAGTACTTC. Translating gives CSVQTSGPSYEQYF.

This clonotype was observed many times. V and J are TRBV12-3 or TRBV12-4 and TRBJ2-5, with TRBD1 matching 11 bases. With 4 bases clipped from V and 2 bases from J, the junction kept 3 bases outside the gene matches. The CDR3 is 15 amino acids. In DNA form, the CDR3 reads TGTGCCAGCAGTTCGGACAGGGGGCTGCAAGAGACCCAGTACTTC. It yields the protein CASSSDRGLQETQYF.

This clonotype was recorded a few times. This chain links TRBV29-1 with TRBJ2-1; 7 bases are a match to TRBD2. After removal of 4 bases from V and 3 bases from J, the junction contained 9 bases not matched to a gene. Germline V gives CDR1 SQVTM, CDR2 ANQGSEA. The length of the CDR3 is 15 residues. The CDR3 nucleotides read TGCAGCGTTGTGGATCTGCTAGCGGTCTACAATGAGCAGTTCTTC. This codes for CSVVDLLAVYNEQFF.

The J gene is TRBJ2-7, the V gene TRBV5-6; TRBD2 is a possible D gene (6 bases). This CDR3 spans 14 amino acids. In germline, CDR1 is SGHDT, CDR2 YYEEEE. Trimming removed 3 bases at V and 5 bases at J, with 15 bases between. The CDR3 loop is CASSSGTVPHEQYF. As DNA, the CDR3 is TGTGCCAGCAGCTCCGGGACTGTCCCCCACGAGCAGTACTTC.

A few counts support this clonotype. A much larger clone lies one base from this, so it may be a read error. The chain has TRBV12-3 or TRBV12-4 and TRBJ2-1, with D possibly TRBD2 on 5 matching bases. The CDR3 contains 16 residues. Between the trimmed V and J ends, which lost 5 bases and 1 base, there was a span of 15 bases. This chain's CDR3 is CASSHGGGSSYNEQFF. CDR3 DNA: TGTGCCAGCAGTCACGGAGGCGGCTCGTCCTACAATGAGCAGTTCTTC.

This clonotype was detected many times. V gene TRBV5-1 combines with J gene TRBJ2-7; D ambiguous. The CDR3 totals 14 residues. Trimming stripped 0 bases from V and 5 bases from J, with 12 bases between. From germline, CDR1 is SGHRS and CDR2 YFSETQ. CDR3 sequence reads: CASSLGAGLDEQYF. Written as DNA, the CDR3 is TGCGCCAGCAGCTTGGGGGCCGGGCTCGACGAGCAGTACTTC.

This clonotype has ten or more counts. The chain combines TRBV19 with TRBJ1-2, with TRBD1 matching over 9 bases. Trimming took 4 bases from V and 4 from J; bases not matched to a gene: 7. The CDR3 length is 15 residues. Germline lookup yields CDR1 LNHDA and CDR2 SQIVND (reference sequence). In nucleotides, the CDR3 is TGTGCCAGTAGTAAAGCCGGGACAGGGAGCTATGGCTACACCTTC. It is translated as CASSKAGTGSYGYTF.

V gene TRBV20-1 combines with J gene TRBJ2-4, with TRBD1 matching 11 bases. This CDR3 comprises 14 residues. The trim removed 2 bases at V and 7 bases at J, leaving 4 bases unmatched. The germline V gene encodes CDR1 DFQATT and CDR2 SNEGSKA (reference sequence). The CDR3 coding sequence is TGCAGTGCTAGAAGGGACAGGGGGACGAACATTCAGTACTTC. Its translation: CSARRDRGTNIQYF.

This clonotype has only a few counts. The chain joins TRBV11-2 to TRBJ2-2; no clear D. V lost 0 bases and J lost 5, with 10 bases in between. Germline V lookup: CDR1 SGHAT, CDR2 FQNNGV. The CDR3 extends over 15 amino acids. The CDR3 DNA sequence: TGTGCCAGCAGCTTAGATCAGGCAGATACCGGGGAGCTGTTTTTT. Translated, it gives CASSLDQADTGELFF.

The V call is TRBV27, the J call TRBJ2-1; weak D call: TRBD1 (6 bases). V lost 3 bases and J 4 bases, leaving 10 bases between the germline ends. The germline V gene has CDR1 MNHEY and CDR2 SMNVEV (reference sequence). There are 14 residues in the CDR3. The CDR3 sequence is CASSFGRGYNEQFF. CDR3 coding DNA: TGTGCCAGCAGTTTTGGCAGGGGTTACAATGAGCAGTTCTTC.

The sample holds a few counts of this clonotype. This rearrangement joins TRBV20-1 to TRBJ2-3; unclear D gene. Between the trimmed V and J ends, which lost 2 bases and 7 bases, there was a span of 7 bases. This CDR3 has 11 amino acids. Germline V CDR1 and CDR2: DFQATT, SNEGSKA (reference sequence). As DNA, the CDR3 is TGCAGTGCTAGAACGAGTCATACGCAGTATTTT. It codes for CSARTSHTQYF.

About this clonotype itself: A read error is possible here, since a much larger clone lies one base away. J is TRBJ2-7 and V is TRBV6-2 or TRBV6-3; D not resolved. Germline CDR1 MNHEY, CDR2 SVGEGT. The CDR3 extends over 12 amino acids. Trimming cost V 2 bases and J 9 bases, with 11 bases left between them. The DNA of the CDR3 is TGTGCCAGCAGTTACCTTCCGTGGGGGCAGTACTTC. This sequence encodes CASSYLPWGQYF.

Concerning this clonotype itself: A much larger clone differs from this one at a single base, so this may be a read error. V gene TRBV5-1 combines with J gene TRBJ2-7, with 8 bases fitting TRBD1. The germline CDR1 and CDR2 sequences are SGHRS and YFSETQ. The CDR3 is made up of 14 amino acids. CDR3 in amino acids: CASSAQGESYDQYF. CDR3 bases: TGCGCCAGCAGCGCACAGGGGGAGTCCTACGATCAGTACTTC.

This clonotype was found many times. The V call is TRBV7-2, the J call TRBJ1-4, with TRBD1 as a possible D gene (6 bases). CDR1 is SGHTA and CDR2 is FQGNSA in the germline V gene. V was cut by 2 bases and J by 8 bases, with 12 bases left in between. The CDR3 extends over 14 amino acids. The CDR3 nucleotides read TGTGCCAGCAGCTTACTACAGGGCGGGGAAAAACTGTTTTTT. Its translation: CASSLLQGGEKLFF. The full variable domain, rest sourced from reference TRBV7-2 and TRBJ1-4, is GAGVSQSPSNKVTEKGKDVELRCDPISGHTALYWYRQSLGQGLEFLIYFQGNSAPDKSGLPSDRFSAERTGGSVSTLTIQRTQQEDSAVYLCASSLLQGGEKLFFGSGTQLSVL.

There are many counts of this clonotype. V and J are TRBV7-3 and TRBJ2-1, with 7 bases matching TRBD1. The CDR3 is 13 amino acids. Germline assignment: CDR1 SGHTA and CDR2 FQGTGA. Losses at the gene ends were 5 bases for V and 7 bases for J; bases not matched to a gene: 5. The CDR3 here is CASSRDRVNEQFF. The DNA for the CDR3 is TGTGCCAGCAGCCGAGACAGGGTAAATGAGCAGTTCTTC. The full variable domain, with the rest looked up from reference TRBV7-3 and TRBJ2-1, is GAGVSQTPSNKVTEKGKYVELRCDPISGHTALYWYRQSLGQGPEFLIYFQGTGAADDSGLPNDRFFAVRPEGSVSTLKIQRTERGDSAVYLCASSRDRVNEQFFGPGTRLTVL.

The table lists this clonotype with a few counts. This sequence joins TRBV7-9 and TRBJ1-1; perhaps TRBD1 as D (6 bases). The CDR3 is 15 residues long. CDR1 is SEHNR and CDR2 is FQNEAQ in the germline V gene (reference sequence). The V end lost 5 bases, the J end lost 4 bases, and 17 bases lay between the germline ends. The CDR3 loop is CASSGPQGSGTEAFF. The CDR3 region has the DNA TGTGCCAGCAGCGGTCCCCAGGGGAGCGGCACTGAAGCTTTCTTT.

This clonotype was picked up many times. This chain uses TRBV12-3 or TRBV12-4 with TRBJ1-1; 8 bases are a match to TRBD1. Unmatched junction bases numbered 4, after V lost 7 bases and J lost 0 bases. CDR3 size: 14 residues. The CDR3, as DNA: TGTGCCAGCACCAAGACAGGGGTGAACACTGAAGCTTTCTTT. It specifies CASTKTGVNTEAFF.

CDR3: CASSQDGGVYEQYF. CDR3 sequence (DNA): TGTGCCAGCAGCCAAGATGGAGGAGTCTACGAGCAGTACTTC. The chain carries TRBV14 and TRBJ2-7; maybe TRBD2 (5 bases). This CDR3 comprises 14 residues. Germline assignment: CDR1 SGHDN and CDR2 FVKESK. Trimming left V 0 bases short and J 3 bases short, with 9 bases between.

The rearrangement links TRBV9 to TRBJ1-2; D unclear. CDR1 is SGDLS and CDR2 is YYNGEE in the germline V gene. Trimming cost V 4 bases and J 8 bases, with 18 bases left between them. The CDR3 loop spans 14 amino acids. The CDR3 loop is CASSPTPPDGGYTF. Here the CDR3 DNA reads TGTGCCAGCAGCCCTACCCCCCCGGACGGGGGCTACACCTTC.

The sample holds many counts of this clonotype. This sequence joins TRBV13 and TRBJ2-7; D gene ambiguous. There are 14 residues in the CDR3. V lost 0 bases and J lost 6, with 12 bases in between. Germline values: CDR1 PRHDT, CDR2 FYEKMQ (reference sequence). The CDR3 loop reads CASSLGGSVGEQYF. In nucleotides, the CDR3 is TGTGCCAGCAGCTTAGGGGGGTCGGTGGGCGAGCAGTACTTC. The complete variable domain, with remaining parts taken from reference TRBV13 and TRBJ2-7, reads AAGVIQSPRHLIKEKRETATLKCYPIPRHDTVYWYQQGPGQDPQFLISFYEKMQSDKGSIPDRFSAQQFSDYHSELNMSSLELGDSALYFCASSLGGSVGEQYFGPGTRLTVT.

Many counts were recorded for this clonotype. The chain has TRBV28 and TRBJ2-6; D gene ambiguous. CDR1 and CDR2 (germline): MDHEN, SYDVKM. The length of the CDR3 is 18 residues. With 6 bases removed from V and 4 bases from J, the gap between germline ends came to 22 bases. The CDR3 sequence is CASSPPFGLGRGANVLTF. The CDR3, as DNA: TGTGCCAGCAGCCCCCCGTTTGGTTTAGGGCGCGGGGCCAACGTCCTGACTTTC.

A few counts support this clonotype. The chain uses TRBV4-2 and TRBJ2-3, with D perhaps TRBD2 (6 bases). Trimming removed 0 bases from V and 11 bases from J, with 12 bases in between. From germline, CDR1 is LGHNA and CDR2 YNFKEQ. CDR3 length equals 13 residues. CDR3 sequence: CASSQDWRERQYF. The CDR3 nucleotides are TGTGCCAGCAGCCAAGACTGGCGGGAACGGCAGTATTTT.

This clonotype was recorded at least ten times. The chain joins TRBV27 to TRBJ2-3; no definite D call. CDR3 length: 12 residues. Germline assignment: CDR1 MNHEY and CDR2 SMNVEV (reference sequence). Trimming removed 5 bases at V and 4 bases at J, with 7 bases between. CDR3 DNA sequence: TGTGCCAGCAGTGGGGTGTCAGATACGCAGTATTTT. Translation gives CASSGVSDTQYF.

This clonotype was seen ten or more times. The chain couples TRBV28 to TRBJ1-1; possible D gene TRBD1, 6 bases. This CDR3 is 16 amino acids long. CDR1 and CDR2 from the germline V gene are MDHEN and SYDVKM. V was shortened by 1 base and J by 4 bases, with 16 bases between the two germline ends. The CDR3 is CASSLSPGAGATEAFF. The DNA of the CDR3 is TGTGCCAGCAGTTTATCCCCTGGGGCAGGGGCCACTGAAGCTTTCTTT.

This clonotype occurred a few times. V and J are TRBV20-1 and TRBJ1-2, with D hard to call. Trimming took 3 bases from V and 1 from J, leaving 12 bases between them. This CDR3 spans 14 amino acids. The germline V gene has CDR1 DFQATT and CDR2 SNEGSKA (reference sequence). The DNA of the CDR3 is TGCAGTGCTAGTTTAACGGCCAATAACTATGGCTACACCTTC. This sequence encodes CSASLTANNYGYTF.

This clonotype was observed a handful of times. V usage is TRBV7-6 and J usage is TRBJ2-3, with 7 bases lining up with TRBD2. Trimming cost V 5 bases and J 0 bases; bases outside gene matches: 14. The CDR3 has 18 amino acids. The germline CDR1 and CDR2 sequences are SGHVS and FNYEAQ. This chain's CDR3 is CASSPPRTLAVSTDTQYF. CDR3 nucleotide sequence: TGTGCCAGCAGCCCCCCCCGGACTCTAGCGGTGAGCACAGATACGCAGTATTTT.

This chain joins TRBV5-4 and TRBJ2-5; tentative D call: TRBD2 (5 bases). There are 12 residues in the CDR3. The V and J ends lost 4 bases and 7 bases respectively, with 11 bases between them. Per the germline V gene, CDR1 is SGHNT and CDR2 is YYREEE (reference sequence). CDR3 in amino acids: CASSPASGTQYF. The CDR3 DNA reads TGTGCCAGCAGCCCGGCCAGCGGGACCCAGTACTTC.